The rows below give T cell receptor beta chains drawn from one sample of a study of T cell responses to AZD1222 COVID-19 vaccine. TCRdb's copy holds only in-frame clones and misses some; the assay was immunoSEQ multiplex PCR. The data hold tens of thousands of clones, with about nine tenths observed a single time. The sequences come from peripheral blood, collected on day 0 of AZD1222 vaccination. These receptors all stem from an adult in good health. Each CDR3 is given without its conserved first and last residue. Size is stated for part of the rows, as once, few or many counts, or as a class when the clone is expanded.

J gene,V gene,clone size,CDR3 protein
TRBJ1-2,TRBV7-2,NA,ASSLDRDRDNGYT
TRBJ2-1,TRBV19,few,ASSLTRDNEQF
TRBJ1-6,TRBV6-5,once,ASGSSGQADSPLH
TRBJ2-2,TRBV9,NA,ASSVYFTNTGELF
TRBJ1-1,TRBV6-5,NA,ATTQMSADPEAF
TRBJ2-2,TRBV27,NA,ASSGSGGNTGELF
TRBJ2-3,TRBV7-9,NA,ASSLWVAGTDTQY
TRBJ2-3,TRBV2,NA,ASSRIRGGTDTQY
TRBJ1-4,TRBV7-9,once,ASSLDGEKLF
TRBJ1-2,TRBV23-1,NA,ASTSRDSAGYT
TRBJ1-5,TRBV7-2,NA,ASSSDRGGRQPQH
TRBJ2-1,TRBV3-1/TRBV3-2,NA,ASRKQGLTNEQF
TRBJ2-5,TRBV7-2,NA,ASSRKEAGGPLETQY
TRBJ2-7,TRBV3-1/TRBV3-2,NA,ASQDRGRSATYEQY
TRBJ1-1,TRBV7-9,NA,ASSLSGATEAF